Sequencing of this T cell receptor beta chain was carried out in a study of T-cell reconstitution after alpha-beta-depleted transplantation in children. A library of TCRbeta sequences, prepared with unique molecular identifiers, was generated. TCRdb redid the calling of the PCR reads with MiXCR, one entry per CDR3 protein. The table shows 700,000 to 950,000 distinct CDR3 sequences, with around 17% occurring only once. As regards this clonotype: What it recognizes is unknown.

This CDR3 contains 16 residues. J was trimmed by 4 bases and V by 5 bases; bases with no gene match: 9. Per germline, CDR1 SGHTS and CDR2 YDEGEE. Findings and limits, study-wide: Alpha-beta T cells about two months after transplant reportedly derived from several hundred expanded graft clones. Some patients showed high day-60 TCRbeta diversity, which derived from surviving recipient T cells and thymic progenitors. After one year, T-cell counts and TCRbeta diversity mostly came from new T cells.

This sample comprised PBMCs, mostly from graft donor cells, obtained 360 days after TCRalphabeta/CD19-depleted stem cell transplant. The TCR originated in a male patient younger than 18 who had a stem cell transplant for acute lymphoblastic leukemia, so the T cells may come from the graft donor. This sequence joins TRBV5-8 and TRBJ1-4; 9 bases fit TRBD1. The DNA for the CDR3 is TGTGCCAGCAGTTCCCGGACAGGGGTCGATAATGAAAAACTGTTTTTT. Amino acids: CASSSRTGVDNEKLFF.